This T cell receptor (beta chain) was observed in a study of regulatory T cells in long-lasting Graves disease. This clonotype came up many times. Its antigen remains unknown. In building TCR beta libraries, iRepertoire HTBI primers were used together with Arm-PCR of CDR3 regions. TCRdb independently ran MiXCR on the multiplex PCR reads; one entry per CDR3 protein. Altogether 450,000 to 650,000 distinct CDR3 sequences are present, 15% to 20% being singletons, with the ten largest covering around 25%. Study-level results: Favored usage of TRBV28, TRBJ1-2 and TRBJ2-5 was recorded in persistent disease.

Indicated time point: newly diagnosed GD, antithyroid drugs for less than 3 months. Extracted PBMC RNA gave rise to the TCR library. The CDR3 length is 13 residues. CDR1 is SEHNR and CDR2 is FQNEAQ in the germline V gene (reference sequence). V lost 3 bases, J lost 5 bases, and 7 bases lay in between. These sequences were also reported in another study, on T cells in Graves' hyperthyroidism and ophthalmopathy. As reported in that work: Blood also held most thyroid clonotypes expanded beyond 0.001.

The source of this sequence is a woman between 40 and 65 years old with Graves disease. V is TRBV7-9 and J is TRBJ2-2; D is undetermined. Source: peripheral blood mononuclear cells (PBMCs), taken at new diagnosis, from a patient treated with antithyroid drugs. In nucleotides, the CDR3 is TGTGCCAGCAGCTTGAAAGAGACCGGGGAGCTGTTTTTT. It encodes CASSLKETGELFF.